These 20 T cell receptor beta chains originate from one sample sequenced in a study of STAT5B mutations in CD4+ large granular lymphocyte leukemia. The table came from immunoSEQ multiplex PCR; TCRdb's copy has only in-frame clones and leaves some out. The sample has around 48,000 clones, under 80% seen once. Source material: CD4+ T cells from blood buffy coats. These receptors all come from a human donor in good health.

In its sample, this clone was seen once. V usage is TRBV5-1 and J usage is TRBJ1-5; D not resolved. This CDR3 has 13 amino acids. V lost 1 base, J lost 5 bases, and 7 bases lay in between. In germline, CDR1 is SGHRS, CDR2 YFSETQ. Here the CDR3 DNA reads TGCGCCAGCAGCTTGAGTGGGGATCAGCCCCAGCATTTT. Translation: CASSLSGDQPQHF.

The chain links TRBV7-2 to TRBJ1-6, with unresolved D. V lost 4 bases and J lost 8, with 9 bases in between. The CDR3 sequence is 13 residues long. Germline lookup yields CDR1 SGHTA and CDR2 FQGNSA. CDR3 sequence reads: CASSSLRDSPLHF. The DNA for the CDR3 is TGTGCCAGCAGCTCACTCCGAGATTCACCCCTCCACTTT.

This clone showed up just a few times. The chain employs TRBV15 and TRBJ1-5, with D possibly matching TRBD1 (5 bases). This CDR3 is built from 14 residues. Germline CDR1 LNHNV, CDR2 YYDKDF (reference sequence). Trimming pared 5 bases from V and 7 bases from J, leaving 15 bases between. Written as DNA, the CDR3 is TGTGCCACCAGCGGGGTTGCGGGGGGACAGCCCCAGCATTTT. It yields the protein CATSGVAGGQPQHF.

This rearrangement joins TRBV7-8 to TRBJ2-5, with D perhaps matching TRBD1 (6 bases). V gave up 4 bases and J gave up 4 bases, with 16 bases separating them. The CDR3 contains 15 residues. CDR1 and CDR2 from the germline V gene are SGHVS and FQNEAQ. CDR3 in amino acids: CASSSLGAGAETQYF. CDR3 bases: TGTGCCAGCAGCTCACTAGGGGCAGGGGCAGAGACCCAGTACTTC.

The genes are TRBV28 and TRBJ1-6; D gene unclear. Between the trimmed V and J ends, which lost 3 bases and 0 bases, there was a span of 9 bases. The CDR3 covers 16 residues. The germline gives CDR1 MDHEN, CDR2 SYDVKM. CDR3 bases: TGTGCCAGCAGTTTCCTCCCCAGCTCCTATAATTCACCCCTCCACTTT. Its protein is CASSFLPSSYNSPLHF.

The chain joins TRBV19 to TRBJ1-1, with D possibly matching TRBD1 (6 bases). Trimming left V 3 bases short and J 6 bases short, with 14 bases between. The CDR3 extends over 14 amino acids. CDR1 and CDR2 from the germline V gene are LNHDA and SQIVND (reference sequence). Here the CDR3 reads CASSMQGLGSEAFF. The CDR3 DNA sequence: TGTGCCAGTAGTATGCAGGGGCTGGGCTCTGAAGCTTTCTTT.

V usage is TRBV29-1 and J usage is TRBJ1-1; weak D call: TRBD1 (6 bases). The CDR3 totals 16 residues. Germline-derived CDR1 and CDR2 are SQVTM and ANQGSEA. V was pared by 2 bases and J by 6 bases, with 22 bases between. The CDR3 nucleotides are TGCAGCGTTGAACCGGGGCAGGGGATGGGGACGGCTGAAGCTTTCTTT. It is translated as CSVEPGQGMGTAEAFF.

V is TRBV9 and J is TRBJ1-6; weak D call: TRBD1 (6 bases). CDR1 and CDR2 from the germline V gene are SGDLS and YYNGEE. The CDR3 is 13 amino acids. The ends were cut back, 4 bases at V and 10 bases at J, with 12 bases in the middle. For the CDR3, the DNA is TGTGCCAGCAGCCAAGGGGGGGGATCACCCCTCCACTTT. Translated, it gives CASSQGGGSPLHF.

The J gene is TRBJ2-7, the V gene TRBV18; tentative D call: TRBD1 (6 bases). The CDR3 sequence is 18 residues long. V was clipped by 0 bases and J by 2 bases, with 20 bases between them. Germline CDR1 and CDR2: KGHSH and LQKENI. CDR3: CASSPPSRPRQVTYEQYV. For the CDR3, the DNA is TGTGCCAGCTCACCACCGTCTCGACCCCGACAGGTAACCTACGAGCAGTACGTC.

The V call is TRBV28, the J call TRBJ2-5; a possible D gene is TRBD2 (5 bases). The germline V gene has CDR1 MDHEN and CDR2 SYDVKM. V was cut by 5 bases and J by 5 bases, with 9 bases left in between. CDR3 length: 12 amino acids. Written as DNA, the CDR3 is TGTGCCAGCAGTCATTCGGGGGAGACCCAGTACTTC. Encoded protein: CASSHSGETQYF. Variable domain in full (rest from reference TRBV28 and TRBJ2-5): DVKVTQSSRYLVKRTGEKVFLECVQDMDHENMFWYRQDPGLGLRLIYFSYDVKMKEKGDIPEGYSVSREKKERFSLILESASTNQTSMYLCASSHSGETQYFGPGTRLLVL.

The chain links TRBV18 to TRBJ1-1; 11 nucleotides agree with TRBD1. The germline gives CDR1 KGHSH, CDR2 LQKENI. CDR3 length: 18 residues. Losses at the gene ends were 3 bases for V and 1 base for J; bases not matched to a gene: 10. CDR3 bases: TGTGCCAGCTCACCTAACAGGGACAGGGGGGGCAGGAACACTGAAGCTTTCTTT. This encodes CASSPNRDRGGRNTEAFF. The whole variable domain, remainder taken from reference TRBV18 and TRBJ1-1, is NAGVMQNPRHLVRRRGQEARLRCSPMKGHSHVYWYRQLPEEGLKFMVYLQKENIIDESGMPKERFSAEFPKEGPSILRIQQVVRGDSAAYFCASSPNRDRGGRNTEAFFGQGTRLTVV.

The CDR3 reads CASSLEIAESSYNEQFF. DNA for the CDR3: TGTGCCAGCAGCTTAGAGATAGCGGAAAGCTCCTACAATGAGCAGTTCTTC. The rearrangement joins TRBV7-8 to TRBJ2-1; a weak D match, TRBD2 (6 bases). Germline assignment: CDR1 SGHVS and CDR2 FQNEAQ. Trimming left V 1 base short and J 0 bases short, with 13 bases between. The CDR3 runs 17 residues.

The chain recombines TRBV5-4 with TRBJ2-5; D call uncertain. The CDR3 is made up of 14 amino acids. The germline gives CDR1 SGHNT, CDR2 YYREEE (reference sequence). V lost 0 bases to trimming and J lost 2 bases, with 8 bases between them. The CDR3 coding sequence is TGTGCCAGCAGCTTGGTTTCGGGTCAAGAGACCCAGTACTTC. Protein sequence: CASSLVSGQETQYF. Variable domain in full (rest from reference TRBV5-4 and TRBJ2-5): ETGVTQSPTHLIKTRGQQVTLRCSSQSGHNTVSWYQQALGQGPQFIFQYYREEENGRGNFPPRFSGLQFPNYSSELNVNALELDDSALYLCASSLVSGQETQYFGPGTRLLVL.

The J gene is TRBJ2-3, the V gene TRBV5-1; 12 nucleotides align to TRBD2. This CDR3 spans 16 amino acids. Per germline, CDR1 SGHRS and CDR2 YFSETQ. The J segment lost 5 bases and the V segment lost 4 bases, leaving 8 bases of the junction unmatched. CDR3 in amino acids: CASSASSGGAKDTQYF. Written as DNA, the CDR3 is TGCGCCAGCAGCGCCTCTAGCGGGGGGGCCAAAGATACGCAGTATTTT.

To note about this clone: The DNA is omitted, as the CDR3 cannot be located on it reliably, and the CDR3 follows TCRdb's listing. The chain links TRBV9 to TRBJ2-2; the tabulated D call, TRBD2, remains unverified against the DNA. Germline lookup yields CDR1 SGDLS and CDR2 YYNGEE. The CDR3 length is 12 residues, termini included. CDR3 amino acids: CASILTFGELFF.

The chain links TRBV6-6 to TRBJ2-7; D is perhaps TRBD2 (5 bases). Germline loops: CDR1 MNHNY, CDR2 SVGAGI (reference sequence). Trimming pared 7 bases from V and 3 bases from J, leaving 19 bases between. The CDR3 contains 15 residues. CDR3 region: CASTSLPSGGYEQYF. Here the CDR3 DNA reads TGTGCCAGCACTTCCCTCCCCAGCGGTGGCTACGAGCAGTACTTC.

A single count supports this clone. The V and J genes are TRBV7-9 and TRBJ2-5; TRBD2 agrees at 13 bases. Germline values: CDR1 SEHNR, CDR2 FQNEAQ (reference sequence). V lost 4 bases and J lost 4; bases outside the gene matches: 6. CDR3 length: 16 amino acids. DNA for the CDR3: TGTGCCAGCAGCTCTAGGGGGACTAGCGGGGTAGAGACCCAGTACTTC. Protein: CASSSRGTSGVETQYF.

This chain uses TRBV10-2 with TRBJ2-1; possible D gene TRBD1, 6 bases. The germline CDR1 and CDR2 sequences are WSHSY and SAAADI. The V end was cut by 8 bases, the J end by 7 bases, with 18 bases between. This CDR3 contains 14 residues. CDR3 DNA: TGCGCCAGCCGCGAAGGACAGAATATGAATGAGCAGTTCTTC. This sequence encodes CASREGQNMNEQFF.

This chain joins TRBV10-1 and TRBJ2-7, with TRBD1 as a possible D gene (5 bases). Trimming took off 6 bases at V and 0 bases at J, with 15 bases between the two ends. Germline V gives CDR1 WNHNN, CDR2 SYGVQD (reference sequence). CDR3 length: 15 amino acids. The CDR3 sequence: CASRETVPSSYEQYV. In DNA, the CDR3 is TGCGCCAGCAGGGAGACAGTGCCGAGCTCCTACGAGCAGTACGTC.

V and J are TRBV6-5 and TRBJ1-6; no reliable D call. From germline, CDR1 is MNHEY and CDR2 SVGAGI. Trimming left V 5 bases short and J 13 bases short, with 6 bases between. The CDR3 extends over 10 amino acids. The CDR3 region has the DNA TGTGCCAGCAGTCCTGGCCCCCTCCACTTT. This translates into CASSPGPLHF.